Following are 10 T cell receptor beta chains from one sample sequenced in a study of blood T cell repertoires in COVID-19. The repertoire was sequenced with immunoSEQ multiplex PCR; TCRdb's copy has only in-frame clones and lacks some. Of a few hundred thousand clones listed, more than 65% were seen once; the top ten hold 0.85% to 1.2%. Source material: peripheral blood. The receptors were gathered from a human donor with acute or convalescent COVID-19. The donor label of this sample is uncertain.

This chain links TRBV5-1 with TRBJ1-1; no firm D call. Germline CDR1 reads SGHRS; CDR2 reads YFSETQ. Trimming removed 1 base at V and 6 bases at J, with 13 bases between. The CDR3 is made up of 14 amino acids. CDR3 region: CASSLMEGPSEAFF. CDR3 DNA sequence: TGCGCCAGCAGCTTGATGGAGGGTCCGTCTGAAGCTTTCTTT.

Only a few counts were recorded for this clone. CDR3 DNA sequence: TGCAGCGTTGCTATGAGGGCCAATAATGAAAAACTGTTTTTT. This encodes CSVAMRANNEKLFF. The chain uses TRBV29-1 and TRBJ1-4; D is unresolved. The V end was cut by 4 bases, the J end by 4 bases, with 13 bases between. Germline CDR1 and CDR2: SQVTM and ANQGSEA. The CDR3 covers 14 residues.

This clone came up a few times. J is TRBJ1-6 and V is TRBV28, with D possibly matching TRBD1 (6 bases). V was shortened by 2 bases and J by 6 bases, with 20 bases between the two germline ends. Germline V gives CDR1 MDHEN, CDR2 SYDVKM. The CDR3 contains 18 residues. The CDR3 nucleotides read TGTGCCAGCAGTTTACCGGGGGGGACATCGACCCTTAATTCACCCCTCCACTTT. Its protein is CASSLPGGTSTLNSPLHF.

In this sample, this clone turned up a few times. The chain joins TRBV5-1 to TRBJ2-7, with 14 bases lining up with TRBD2. The J segment lost 9 bases and the V segment lost 4 bases, leaving 15 bases of the junction unmatched. The CDR3 totals 17 residues. The germline CDR1 and CDR2 sequences are SGHRS and YFSETQ. The CDR3 nucleotides are TGCGCCAGCAGCCCTGGACTAGCGGGGGGACCGGGAGGTCGGCAGTACTTC. This gives the protein CASSPGLAGGPGGRQYF.

This sequence joins TRBV25-1 and TRBJ1-1; tentatively, D is TRBD1 (6 bases). Per the germline V gene, CDR1 is MGHDK and CDR2 is SYGVNS. V lost 2 bases, J lost 4 bases, and 14 bases lay in between. CDR3 length: 15 amino acids. CDR3 bases: TGTGCCAGCAGTGAACATGGCAGGGGCGGCACTGAAGCTTTCTTT. This gives the protein CASSEHGRGGTEAFF.

The rearrangement links TRBV6-5 to TRBJ1-1; D perhaps matches TRBD1 (5 bases). V was shortened by 6 bases and J by 8 bases, with 19 bases between the two germline ends. Per germline, CDR1 MNHEY and CDR2 SVGAGI. The CDR3 is 14 residues long. In nucleotides, the CDR3 is TGTGCCAGCAGCTCGATTCACAGGACATCCGAAGCTTTCTTT. Translating it yields CASSSIHRTSEAFF.

This clone was counted at least ten times. The genes are TRBV6-5 and TRBJ2-3; a possible D gene is TRBD2 (5 bases). The CDR3 totals 15 residues. The V and J ends lost 6 bases and 3 bases respectively, with 16 bases between them. Germline assignment: CDR1 MNHEY and CDR2 SVGAGI. The CDR3 spells CASSSSQEETDTQYF. Written as DNA, the CDR3 is TGTGCCAGCAGCTCCAGCCAGGAGGAGACAGATACGCAGTATTTT.

The chain is built from TRBV29-1 and TRBJ2-2, with 8 bases matching TRBD2. The CDR3 is 15 residues long. Germline lookup yields CDR1 SQVTM and CDR2 ANQGSEA. With V trimmed by 0 bases and J by 6 bases, 6 bases remained unmatched. CDR3 DNA: TGCAGCGTTGAAGATCCAGCGGGAGTCTCCGGGGAGCTGTTTTTT. This codes for CSVEDPAGVSGELFF.

The chain couples TRBV4-1 to TRBJ2-4; tentative D call: TRBD1 (6 bases). V shed 1 base and J shed 3 bases, with 7 bases lying between them. The CDR3 covers 14 residues. Germline CDR1 is MGHRA and CDR2 is YSYEKL. CDR3 residues: CASSQADSKNIQYF. CDR3 bases: TGCGCCAGCAGCCAAGCGGACAGCAAAAACATTCAGTACTTC.

The DNA of the CDR3 is TGTGCCAGCTGGGATAGCGGGAGCTCCTACGAGCAGTACTTC. It encodes CASWDSGSSYEQYF. This sequence joins TRBV6-6 and TRBJ2-7, with 9 bases fitting TRBD2. The CDR3 is made up of 14 amino acids. The V and J ends lost 8 bases and 0 bases, in that order; junction bases with no gene match: 5. Germline CDR1 is MNHNY and CDR2 is SVGAGI (reference sequence).